This entry concerns a single TCR beta chain. Its matching antigen is unknown. This sample is drawn from a study of PD-L1 blockade in urothelial cancer. At the level of the study: The researchers analyzed blood 3 weeks (second dose) and 6 weeks after treatment start.

Produced via immunoSEQ multiplex PCR; TCRdb's table is partial and in-frame only. The sample shows 45,000 or so clones, nearly 90% of them seen only once. Time point specified: pretreatment peripheral blood. Germline-derived CDR1 and CDR2 are SGHDT and YYEEEE. CDR3 length equals 17 residues. Trimming took 2 bases from V and 6 from J; bases not matched to a gene: 15. Broader study findings: Clonality of blood TCR below the median before treatment predicted better survival.

This TCR was sampled from a donor older than 35 with urothelial cancer. The chain carries TRBV5-6 and TRBJ2-3; 7 bases line up with TRBD2. Source: PBMCs, taken around atezolizumab (anti-PD-L1) treatment. In DNA form, the CDR3 reads TGTGCCAGCAGCTTAGGTGGCAGGGAGGGCTTGGCGGATACGCAGTATTTT. It specifies CASSLGGREGLADTQYF.